These 6 T cell receptor beta chains originate from one sample sequenced in a study of cytomegalovirus exposure and HLA in healthy donors (dated by TCRdb to about 2017). The method behind the library was the immunoSEQ multiplex PCR assay. The multiplex PCR relied on a mix of 60 forward primers for TCR Vbeta segments and 13 reverse primers for TCR Jbeta segments. As stored in TCRdb, this immuneACCESS dataset retains in-frame rearrangements with V and J assigned. A fraction of the clones does not appear; measured against another copy, unresolved V genes explain less than half of the discrepancy, and the remainder lacks a known reason. In this sample the table shows about 150,000 clones, over 60% of which occur a single time. About 12% of the sample comes from the top ten. The sequencing input was PBMCs. The origin of the receptors is a man in his forties in good health and CMV-seropositive.

This sequence joins TRBV7-9 and TRBJ1-1; the D gene is possibly TRBD1 (6 bases). V was clipped by 5 bases and J by 4 bases, with 14 bases between them. This CDR3 region has 14 residues. Germline lookup yields CDR1 SEHNR and CDR2 FQNEAQ (reference sequence). The CDR3: CASSLQGGGTEAFF. The DNA for the CDR3 is TGTGCCAGCAGCCTACAGGGAGGGGGCACTGAAGCTTTCTTT.

The gene calls are TRBV11-2 and TRBJ2-7; no reliable D call. Trimming removed 1 base at V and 3 bases at J, with 7 bases between. Germline lookup yields CDR1 SGHAT and CDR2 FQNNGV. The CDR3 loop spans 13 amino acids. The CDR3 nucleotides read TGTGCCAGCAGCTTAGTAGCCTACTACGAGCAGTACTTC. This sequence encodes CASSLVAYYEQYF.

V and J are TRBV11-2 and TRBJ2-5; possible D gene TRBD2, 5 bases. CDR1 SGHAT and CDR2 FQNNGV come from the germline V gene. The CDR3 consists of 15 residues. The V end was cut by 5 bases, the J end by 0 bases, with 13 bases between. Here the CDR3 DNA reads TGTGCCAGCAGCCCGCTCGACGGGGACCAAGAGACCCAGTACTTC. The encoded protein is CASSPLDGDQETQYF. The whole variable domain, remainder taken from reference TRBV11-2 and TRBJ2-5, is EAGVAQSPRYKIIEKRQSVAFWCNPISGHATLYWYQQILGQGPKLLIQFQNNGVVDDSQLPKDRFSAERLKGVDSTLKIQPAKLEDSAVYLCASSPLDGDQETQYFGPGTRLLVL.

The rearrangement uses TRBV5-1 and TRBJ1-2; D uncertain. V lost 4 bases and J lost 6, with 10 bases in between. In germline, CDR1 is SGHRS, CDR2 YFSETQ. The CDR3 consists of 12 residues. The CDR3: CASSVEGDGYTF. Here the CDR3 DNA reads TGCGCCAGCAGCGTGGAAGGAGATGGCTACACCTTC.

V is TRBV29-1 and J is TRBJ2-5, with D tentatively TRBD2 (6 bases). The end of the DNA fits TRBJ2-7 better, so the J call may be wrong. Germline-derived CDR1 and CDR2 are SQVTM and ANQGSEA. CDR3 length: 11 amino acids. The CDR3 is CSVGGIYEQYF. The CDR3 DNA reads as TGCAGCGTTGGCGGGATCTACGAGCAGTACTTC.

The chain combines TRBV10-1 with TRBJ2-3; no clear D gene. Germline V CDR1 and CDR2: WNHNN, SYGVQD (reference sequence). This CDR3 region has 13 residues. Trimming removed 4 bases from V and 4 bases from J, with 9 bases in between. In nucleotides, the CDR3 is TGCGCCAGCAGTGGGCCTGGTTCAGATACGCAGTATTTT. It specifies CASSGPGSDTQYF.